This TCR beta chain is from a study of T cell responses to AZD1222 COVID-19 vaccine. Study conclusions and caveats: Increases in Spike-specific TCR breadth and depth were seen after two AZD1222 doses. Baseline serology detected seropositivity in only six AZD1222 recipients.

TCRdb keeps only in-frame clones here, not all; method: immunoSEQ multiplex PCR. The data show 150,000 to 200,000 clones, 85% to 95% seen once. Details on this clone: Its matching antigen is unknown.

V shed 2 bases and J 0 bases; nucleotides not matched to a gene: 5. The germline CDR1 and CDR2 sequences are SGHTS and YDEGEE. CDR3 length: 15 amino acids. This chain uses TRBV5-8 with TRBJ2-7, with TRBD2 identical over 7 bases. The source was peripheral blood, collected on day 0 of AZD1222 vaccination. This receptor was obtained from an adult in good health. The CDR3 bases are TGTGCCAGCAGCTTTCGGCGGGAGAACTCCTACGAGCAGTACTTC. This translates into CASSFRRENSYEQYF.